Listed below are T cell receptor beta chains from one sample, sequenced in a study of post-analysis software for immune sequencing data. TCRdb itself ran the PCR reads through MiXCR, one entry per CDR3 protein. The sample holds over 150,000 distinct CDR3 sequences, approximately 35% seen once. The sequences come from blood, collected after autologous hematopoietic stem cell transplantation. The receptors originated from a girl between 10 and 17 years old with multiple sclerosis. CDR3s include the opening cysteine and the closing phenylalanine or tryptophan. Each record gives: CDR3 protein, V gene, J gene, clone size. The listing skips clone size in some rows; elsewhere it reads once, few, many or a size class.

CASSLGGDNEQFF	TRBV5-1	TRBJ2-1	few
CASRTGRNTEAFF	TRBV27	TRBJ1-1	NA
CASSLVGVLYEQYF	TRBV28	TRBJ2-7	NA
CASSPGAQESSYEQYF	TRBV5-1	TRBJ2-7	many
CASSLFGTEAFF	TRBV5-5	TRBJ1-1	NA
CATSDSHRAESTDTQYF	TRBV24-1	TRBJ2-3	once
CASTPNADETQYF	TRBV6-6	TRBJ2-5	few
CASSEVRGPGETQYF	TRBV2	TRBJ2-5	few
CASSPRLAGGIQYF	TRBV18	TRBJ2-4	NA
CASSLAGTWAYGYTF	TRBV5-8	TRBJ1-2	NA
CASSQGRPKKFYNEQFF	TRBV3-1	TRBJ2-1	few
CASSGTGQGAHGYTF	TRBV2	TRBJ1-2	few
CASSLDRGGSTDTQYF	TRBV5-1	TRBJ2-3	many
CSAPRTELGYTF	TRBV20-1	TRBJ1-2	NA
CASSLGTGGTEKLFF	TRBV5-1	TRBJ1-4	NA
CASSPHLGTGAGELFF	TRBV7-2	TRBJ2-2	few
CAWSVLGGFGYTF	TRBV30	TRBJ1-2	few
CASSLTSDRGRTGELFF	TRBV7-3	TRBJ2-2	once
CASSPSGLAANTGELFF	TRBV7-2	TRBJ2-2	once
CASSDGARVPYEQYF	TRBV25-1	TRBJ2-7	NA
CASVGFEKRFF	TRBV19	TRBJ1-4	NA
CSVPDRSSYEQYF	TRBV29-1	TRBJ2-7	NA
CASATDNLQVQYF	TRBV2	TRBJ2-7	few
CASMGGVETQYF	TRBV28	TRBJ2-5	NA
CASSQEMTQRTNEKLFF	TRBV4-3	TRBJ1-4	NA
CSARGTGIYEQYF	TRBV20-1	TRBJ2-7	NA
CSARDWTGWGTQYF	TRBV20-1	TRBJ2-3	few
CASSVDLGLAGVSGANVLTF	TRBV9	TRBJ2-6	few
CASSKTGGFEESYNEQFF	TRBV7-6	TRBJ2-1	few
CASRSAMNTEAFF	TRBV28	TRBJ1-1	NA
CAWRPNRKNIQYF	TRBV30	TRBJ2-4	NA
CASSYSGQGHQETQYF	TRBV6-5	TRBJ2-5	NA
CASKTLAGGGDTQYF	TRBV19	TRBJ2-3	NA
CATSDIGTASTGELFF	TRBV24-1	TRBJ2-2	NA
CSAKDPSGTQYF	TRBV20-1	NA	NA
CSARDRDRDFYGYTF	TRBV20-1	TRBJ1-2	few
CASSLNGMSEAFF	TRBV7-3	TRBJ1-1	many
CASSVSTGVPEAFF	TRBV11-1	TRBJ1-1	few
CASSFSQPTSYEQYF	TRBV28	TRBJ2-7	few
CASSLPGLVVETQYF	TRBV7-9	TRBJ2-5	few
CAIRGTSEYSYEQYF	TRBV10-3	TRBJ2-7	many
CASSLIASYEQYF	TRBV7-9	TRBJ2-7	few
CASSLAYGYEQYF	TRBV12-3/TRBV12-4	TRBJ2-7	NA
CASSTTGGAGEAFF	TRBV6-1	TRBJ1-1	NA
CASRPHRGEDEKLFF	TRBV5-1	TRBJ1-4	NA
CASSRDRPYNEQFF	TRBV6-2/TRBV6-3	TRBJ2-1	NA
CASSLVEGAAHGYTF	TRBV12-3/TRBV12-4	TRBJ1-2	few
CASSRRTSAQETQYF	TRBV6-6	TRBJ2-5	NA
CASSLAGKQETQYF	TRBV7-2	TRBJ2-5	few
CASSVDGSENEQFF	TRBV9	TRBJ2-1	NA
CASSTKPGRGGSEQFF	TRBV7-2	TRBJ2-1	NA
CASSDETYQNEQFF	TRBV25-1	TRBJ2-1	NA
CASSYSGDPDTQYF	TRBV6-6	TRBJ2-3	NA
CASSSSETQYF	TRBV7-9	TRBJ2-5	few